This TCR beta chain was identified during a study of low-dose radiotherapy and immunotherapy resistance in tumors. Looking at the study overall: Treatment included intravenous cyclophosphamide dosed at 200 mg/m2 every two weeks, one day before radiation and immunotherapy.

About this clonotype itself: A read error is the likely source, as a far larger clone sits one nucleotide away.

Alpha- and beta-chain coverage of first-strand cDNA came from TRAV- and TRBV-specific primers. Over approximately 20 PCR cycles, TCRs were amplified from a constant-region primer and V-primer adapter. TCRdb re-analysed the reads in MiXCR, keeping a single row per CDR3 protein. This table has about 30,000 distinct CDR3 sequences, roughly 49% appearing once. Sample time point: after trial treatment. Noted treatment: LDRT plus nivolumab, ipilimumab, low-dose cyclophosphamide and aspirin (RACIN trial). The germline V and J ends were trimmed by 0 bases and 13 bases, with 20 bases remaining between them. Germline CDR1 reads SGHRS; CDR2 reads YFSETQ. The CDR3 is 15 amino acids.

The chain couples TRBV5-1 to TRBJ2-4; D is perhaps TRBD2 (5 bases). The sample here was PBMCs, taken after low-dose radiotherapy plus immunotherapy. This sequence was found in a male donor with gallbladder cancer. CDR3 sequence: CASSLEAVTYNEQYF. CDR3 coding DNA: TGCGCCAGCAGCTTGGAAGCGGTAACCTACAATGAGCAGTACTTC.